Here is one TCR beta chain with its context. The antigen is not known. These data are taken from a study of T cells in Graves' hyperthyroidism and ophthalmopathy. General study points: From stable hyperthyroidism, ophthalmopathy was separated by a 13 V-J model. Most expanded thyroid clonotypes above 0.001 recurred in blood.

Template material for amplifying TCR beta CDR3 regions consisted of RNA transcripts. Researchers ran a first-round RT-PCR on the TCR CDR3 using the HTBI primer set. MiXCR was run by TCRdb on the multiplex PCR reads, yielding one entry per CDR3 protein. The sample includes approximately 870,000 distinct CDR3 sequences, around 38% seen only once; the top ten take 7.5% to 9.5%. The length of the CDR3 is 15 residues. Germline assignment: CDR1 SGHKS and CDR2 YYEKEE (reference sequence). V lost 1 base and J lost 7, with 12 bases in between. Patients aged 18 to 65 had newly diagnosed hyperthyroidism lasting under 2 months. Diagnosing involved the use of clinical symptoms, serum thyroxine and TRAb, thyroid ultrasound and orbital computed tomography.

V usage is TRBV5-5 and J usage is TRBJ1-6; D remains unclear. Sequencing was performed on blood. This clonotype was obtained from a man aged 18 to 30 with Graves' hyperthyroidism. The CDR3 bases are TGTGCCAGCAGCTTGATCATGACCGAGAATTCACCCCTCCACTTT. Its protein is CASSLIMTENSPLHF.